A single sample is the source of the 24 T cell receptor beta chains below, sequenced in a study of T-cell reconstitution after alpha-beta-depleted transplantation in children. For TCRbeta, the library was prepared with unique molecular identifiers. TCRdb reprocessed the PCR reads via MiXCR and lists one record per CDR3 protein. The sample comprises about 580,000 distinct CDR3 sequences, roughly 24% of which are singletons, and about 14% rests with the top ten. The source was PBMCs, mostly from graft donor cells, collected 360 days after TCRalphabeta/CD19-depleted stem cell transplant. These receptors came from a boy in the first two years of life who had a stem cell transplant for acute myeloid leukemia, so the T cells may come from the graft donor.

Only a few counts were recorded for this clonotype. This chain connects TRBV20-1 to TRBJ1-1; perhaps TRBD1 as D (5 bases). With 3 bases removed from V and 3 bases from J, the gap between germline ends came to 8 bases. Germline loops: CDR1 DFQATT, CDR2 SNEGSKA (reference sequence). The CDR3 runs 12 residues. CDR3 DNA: TGCAGTGCTAGCCGGGGGGACACTGAAGCTTTCTTT. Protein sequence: CSASRGDTEAFF.

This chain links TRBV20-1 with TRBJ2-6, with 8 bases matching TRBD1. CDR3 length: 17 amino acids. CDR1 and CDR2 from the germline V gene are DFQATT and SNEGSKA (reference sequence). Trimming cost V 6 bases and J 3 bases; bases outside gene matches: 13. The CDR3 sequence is CSARAGTGPSGANVLTF. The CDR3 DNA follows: TGCAGTGCGAGGGCCGGGACAGGCCCCAGTGGGGCCAACGTCCTGACTTTC.

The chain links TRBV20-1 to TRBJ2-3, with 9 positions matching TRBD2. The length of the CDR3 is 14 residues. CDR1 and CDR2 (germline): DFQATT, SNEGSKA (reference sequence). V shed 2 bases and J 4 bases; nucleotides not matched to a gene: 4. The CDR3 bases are TGCAGTGCTAGATGGCGGGGGGGCGCAGATACGCAGTATTTT. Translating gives CSARWRGGADTQYF.

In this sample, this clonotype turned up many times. The CDR3 loop is CSVRRGVDEQYF. CDR3 in DNA: TGCAGCGTCCGCAGGGGGGTCGACGAGCAGTACTTC. This chain joins TRBV29-1 and TRBJ2-7, with D possibly being TRBD1 (7 bases). The CDR3 spans 12 residues. Looked up from germline, CDR1 is SQVTM and CDR2 is ANQGSEA. With 6 bases removed from V and 5 bases from J, the gap between germline ends came to 14 bases.

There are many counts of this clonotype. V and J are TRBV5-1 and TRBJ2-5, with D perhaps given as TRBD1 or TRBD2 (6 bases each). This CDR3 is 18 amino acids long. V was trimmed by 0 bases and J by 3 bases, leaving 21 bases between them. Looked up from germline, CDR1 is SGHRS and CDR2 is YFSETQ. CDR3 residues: CASSLAGAPPGWEETQYF. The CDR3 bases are TGCGCCAGCAGCTTGGCGGGGGCCCCGCCGGGGTGGGAAGAGACCCAGTACTTC.

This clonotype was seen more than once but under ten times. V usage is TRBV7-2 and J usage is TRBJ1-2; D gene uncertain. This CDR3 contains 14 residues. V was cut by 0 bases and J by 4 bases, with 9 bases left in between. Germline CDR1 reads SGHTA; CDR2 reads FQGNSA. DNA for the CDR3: TGTGCCAGCAGCTTAGCGCCAGAGGGCTATGGCTACACCTTC. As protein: CASSLAPEGYGYTF.

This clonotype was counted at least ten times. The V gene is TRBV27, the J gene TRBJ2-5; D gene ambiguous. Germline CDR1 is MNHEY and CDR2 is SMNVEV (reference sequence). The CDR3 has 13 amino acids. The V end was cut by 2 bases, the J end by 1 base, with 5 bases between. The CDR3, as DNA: TGTGCCAGCAGTTTAACACTCCAAGAGACCCAGTACTTC. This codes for CASSLTLQETQYF.

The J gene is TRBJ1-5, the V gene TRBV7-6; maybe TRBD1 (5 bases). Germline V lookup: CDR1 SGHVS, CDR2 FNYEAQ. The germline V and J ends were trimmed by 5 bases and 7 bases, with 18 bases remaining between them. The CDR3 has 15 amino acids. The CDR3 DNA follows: TGTGCCAGCAGCCGAGGGTCCGGGGCCCTCCAGCCCCAGCATTTT. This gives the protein CASSRGSGALQPQHF.

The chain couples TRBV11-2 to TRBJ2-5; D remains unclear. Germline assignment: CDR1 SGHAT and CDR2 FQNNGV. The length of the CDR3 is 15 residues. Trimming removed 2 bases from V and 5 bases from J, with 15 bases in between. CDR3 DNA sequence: TGTGCCAGCAGCTTAAGGATTAGCTATGGGGAGACCCAGTACTTC. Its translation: CASSLRISYGETQYF. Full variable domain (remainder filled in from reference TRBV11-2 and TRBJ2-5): EAGVAQSPRYKIIEKRQSVAFWCNPISGHATLYWYQQILGQGPKLLIQFQNNGVVDDSQLPKDRFSAERLKGVDSTLKIQPAKLEDSAVYLCASSLRISYGETQYFGPGTRLLVL.

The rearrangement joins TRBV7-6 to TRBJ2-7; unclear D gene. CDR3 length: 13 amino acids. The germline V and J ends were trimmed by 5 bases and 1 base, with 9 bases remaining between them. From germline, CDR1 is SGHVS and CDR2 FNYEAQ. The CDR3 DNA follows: TGTGCCAGCAGCATATGGGATTCCTACGAGCAGTACTTC. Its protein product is CASSIWDSYEQYF.

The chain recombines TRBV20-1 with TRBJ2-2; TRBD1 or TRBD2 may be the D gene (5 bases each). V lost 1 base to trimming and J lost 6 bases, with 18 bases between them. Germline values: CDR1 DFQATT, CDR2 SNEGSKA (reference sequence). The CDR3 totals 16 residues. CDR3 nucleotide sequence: TGCAGTGCTAGAGCTTTTTTGGGGGTTAGGGCCGGGGAGCTGTTTTTT. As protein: CSARAFLGVRAGELFF.

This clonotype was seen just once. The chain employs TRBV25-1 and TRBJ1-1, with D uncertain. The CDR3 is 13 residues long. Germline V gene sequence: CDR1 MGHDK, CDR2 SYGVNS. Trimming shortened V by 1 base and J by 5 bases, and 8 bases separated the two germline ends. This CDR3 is CASSEFQRTEAFF. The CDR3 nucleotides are TGTGCCAGCAGTGAATTCCAGAGGACTGAAGCTTTCTTT.

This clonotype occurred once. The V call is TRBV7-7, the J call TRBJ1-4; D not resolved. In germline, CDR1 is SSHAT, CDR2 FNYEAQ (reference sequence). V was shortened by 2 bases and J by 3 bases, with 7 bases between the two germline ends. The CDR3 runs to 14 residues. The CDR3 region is CASSLLGPNEKLFF. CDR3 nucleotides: TGTGCCAGCAGCTTACTGGGCCCTAATGAAAAACTGTTTTTT.

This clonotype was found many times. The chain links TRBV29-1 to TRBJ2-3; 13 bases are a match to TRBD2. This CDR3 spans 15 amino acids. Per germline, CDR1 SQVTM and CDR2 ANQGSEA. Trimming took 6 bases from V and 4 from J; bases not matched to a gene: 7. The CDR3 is CSVDGTSGAADTQYF. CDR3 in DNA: TGCAGCGTCGACGGGACTAGCGGGGCCGCAGATACGCAGTATTTT.

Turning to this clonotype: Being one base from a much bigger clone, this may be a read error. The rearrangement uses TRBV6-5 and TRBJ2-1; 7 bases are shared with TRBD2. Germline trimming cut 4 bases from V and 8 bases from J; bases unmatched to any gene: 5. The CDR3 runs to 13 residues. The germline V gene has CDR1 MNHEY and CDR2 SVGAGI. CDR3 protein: CASSWGLIYEQFF. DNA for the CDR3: TGTGCCAGCAGTTGGGGACTAATCTATGAGCAGTTCTTC.

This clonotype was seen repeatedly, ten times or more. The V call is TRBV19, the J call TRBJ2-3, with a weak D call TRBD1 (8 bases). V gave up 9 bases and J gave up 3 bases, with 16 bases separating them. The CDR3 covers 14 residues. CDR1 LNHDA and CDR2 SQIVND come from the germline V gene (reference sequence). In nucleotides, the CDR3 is TGTGCCAGCGGACAGGGAGCGGGAACAGATACGCAGTATTTT. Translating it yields CASGQGAGTDTQYF. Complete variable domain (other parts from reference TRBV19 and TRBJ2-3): DGGITQSPKYLFRKEGQNVTLSCEQNLNHDAMYWYRQDPGQGLRLIYYSQIVNDFQKGDIAEGYSVSREKKESFPLTVTSAQKNPTAFYLCASGQGAGTDTQYFGPGTRLTVL.

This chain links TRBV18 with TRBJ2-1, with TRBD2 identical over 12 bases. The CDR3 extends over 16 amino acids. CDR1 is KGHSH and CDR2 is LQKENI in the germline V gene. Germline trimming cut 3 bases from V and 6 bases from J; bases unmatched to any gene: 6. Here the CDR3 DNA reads TGTGCCAGCTCACCCGAACTAGCGGGGGGCTTCAATGAGCAGTTCTTC. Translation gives CASSPELAGGFNEQFF.

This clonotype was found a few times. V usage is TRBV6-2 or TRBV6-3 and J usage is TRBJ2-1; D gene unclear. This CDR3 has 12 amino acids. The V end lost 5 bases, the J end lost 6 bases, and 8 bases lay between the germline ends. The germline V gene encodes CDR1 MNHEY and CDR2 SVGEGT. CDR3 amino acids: CASSPHRNEQFF. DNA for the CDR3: TGTGCCAGCAGTCCCCACCGCAATGAGCAGTTCTTC.

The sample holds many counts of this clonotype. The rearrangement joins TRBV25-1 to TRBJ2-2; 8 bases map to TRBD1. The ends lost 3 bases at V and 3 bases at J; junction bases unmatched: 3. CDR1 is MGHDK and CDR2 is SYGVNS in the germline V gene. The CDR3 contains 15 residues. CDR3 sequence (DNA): TGTGCCAGCAGTGAGAACAGGGGGGACACCGGGGAGCTGTTTTTT. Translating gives CASSENRGDTGELFF.

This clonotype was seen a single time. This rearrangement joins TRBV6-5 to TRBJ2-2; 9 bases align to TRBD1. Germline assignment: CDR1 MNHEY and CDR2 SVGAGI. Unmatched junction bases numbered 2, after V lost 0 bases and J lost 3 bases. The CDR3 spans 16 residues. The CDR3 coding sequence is TGTGCCAGCAGTTACTCCGGGACAGGGTACACCGGGGAGCTGTTTTTT. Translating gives CASSYSGTGYTGELFF.

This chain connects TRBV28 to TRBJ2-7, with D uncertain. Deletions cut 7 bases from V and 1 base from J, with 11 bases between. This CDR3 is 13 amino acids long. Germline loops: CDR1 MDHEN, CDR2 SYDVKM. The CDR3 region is CASTAMGSYEQYV. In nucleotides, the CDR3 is TGTGCCAGCACCGCCATGGGGTCCTACGAGCAGTACGTC.

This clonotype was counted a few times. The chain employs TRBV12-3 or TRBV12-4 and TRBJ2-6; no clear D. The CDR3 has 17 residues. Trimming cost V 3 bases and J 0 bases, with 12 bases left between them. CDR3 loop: CASSLALRSSGANVLTF. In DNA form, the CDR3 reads TGTGCCAGCAGTTTGGCCCTGCGAAGCTCTGGGGCCAACGTCCTGACTTTC.

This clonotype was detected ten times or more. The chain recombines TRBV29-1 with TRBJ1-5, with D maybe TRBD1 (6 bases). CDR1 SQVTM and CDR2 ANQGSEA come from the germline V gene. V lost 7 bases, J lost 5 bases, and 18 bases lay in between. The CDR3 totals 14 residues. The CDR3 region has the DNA TGCAGCGCTACATTCGGGGGCACCGATCAGCCCCAGCATTTT. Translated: CSATFGGTDQPQHF.

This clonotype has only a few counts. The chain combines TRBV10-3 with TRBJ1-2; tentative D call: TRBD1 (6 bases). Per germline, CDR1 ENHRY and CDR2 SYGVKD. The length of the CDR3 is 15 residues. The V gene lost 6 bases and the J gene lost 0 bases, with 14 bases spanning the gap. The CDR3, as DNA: TGTGCCATCAGCGGGGGGGCTACCCCTAACTATGGCTACACCTTC. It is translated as CAISGGATPNYGYTF.